This T cell receptor (beta chain) was profiled in a study of cytomegalovirus exposure and HLA in healthy donors. Study findings and constraints: Usually a TCR sequence was rare, but some public TCRs were found in many donors. Presence/absence analyses took donor sequencing depth as roughly uniform. The study labeled under 200 TCR beta chains cytomegalovirus-associated.

A word on this clone: Its cognate antigen is unknown.

CDR1 and CDR2 from the germline V gene are PRHDT and FYEKMQ (reference sequence). There are 14 residues in the CDR3. V lost 5 bases to trimming and J lost 9 bases; unmatched junction nucleotides: 8. The primer mix had 60 Vbeta and 13 Jbeta primers. Generated by immunoSEQ multiplex PCR, the TCRdb table keeps only in-frame clones and is missing some. The repertoire includes more than 100,000 clones, around four fifths of them detected once, and about 4% sits in the top ten. The rearrangement links TRBV13 to TRBJ2-1; 9 nucleotides match TRBD1. Input material: PBMCs. The source of this sequence is a woman between 35 and 50 years old in good health and CMV-seronegative. The CDR3: CASSDGQGLGEQFF. CDR3 coding DNA: TGTGCCAGCAGCGATGGACAGGGGTTAGGTGAGCAGTTCTTC.